In its sample, the clone carrying this T cell receptor beta chain was seen a few times. No antigen is known for it. The junction shows a germline mismatch at one end, possibly a read error. This entry comes from a study of Graves' ophthalmopathy and Graves' hyperthyroidism. Looking at the study overall: Sampling took place at initial diagnosis, with peripheral blood obtained before any treatment. Whole-study findings and limits: Sensitivity reached roughly 70% and specificity roughly 72% when the model predicted ophthalmopathy progression. Most expanded clonotypes from thyroid (those above 0.001 frequency) were also found in blood.

Moderate-to-severe activity, CAS ≥3, NOSPECS ≥4 and duration under 3 months were recorded for donors with ophthalmopathy. Germline V lookup: CDR1 SGHVS, CDR2 FNYEAQ. CDR3 length: 16 residues. Transcripts of RNA were the source for amplifying TCR beta CDR3 regions. Amplification began with first-round RT-PCR using HTBI primers, then second-round multiplex PCR was performed. TCRdb ran MiXCR on the multiplex PCR reads and lists one entry per CDR3 protein. Here the sample spans hundreds of thousands of distinct CDR3 sequences, around 50% being singletons. Input material: peripheral blood. This receptor was obtained from an adult man with Graves' ophthalmopathy. The genes are TRBV7-6 and TRBJ2-5; D is unclear. CDR3 DNA sequence: TGTGCCAGCAGTTTAGGGCAGGCTCCGTACCAAGAGACCCAGTACTTC. Protein product: CASSLGQAPYQETQYF. The full variable domain, in which reference TRBV7-6 and TRBJ2-5 provide the parts outside the CDR3, is GAGVSQSPRYKVTKRGQDVALRCDPISGHVSLYWYRQALGQGPEFLTYFNYEAQQDKSGLPNDRFSAERPEGSISTLTIQRTEQRDSAMYRCASSLGQAPYQETQYFGPGTRLLVL.